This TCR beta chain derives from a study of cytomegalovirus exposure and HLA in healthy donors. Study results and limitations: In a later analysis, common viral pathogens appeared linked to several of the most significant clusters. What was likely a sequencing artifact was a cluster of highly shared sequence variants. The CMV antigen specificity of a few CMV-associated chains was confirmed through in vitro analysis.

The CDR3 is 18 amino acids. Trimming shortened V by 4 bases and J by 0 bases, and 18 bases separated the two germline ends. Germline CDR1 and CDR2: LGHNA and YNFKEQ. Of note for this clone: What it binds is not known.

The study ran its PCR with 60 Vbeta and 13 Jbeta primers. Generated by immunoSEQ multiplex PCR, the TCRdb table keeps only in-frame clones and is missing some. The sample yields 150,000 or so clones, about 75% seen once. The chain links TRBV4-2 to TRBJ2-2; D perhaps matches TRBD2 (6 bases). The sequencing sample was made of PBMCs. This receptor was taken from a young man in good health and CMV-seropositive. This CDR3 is CASSPRLVGGSNTGELFF. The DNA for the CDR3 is TGTGCCAGCAGCCCACGCTTAGTGGGGGGTTCGAACACCGGGGAGCTGTTTTTT.